This T cell receptor (beta chain) stems from a study of blood T cell repertoires in COVID-19. Study at large: Samples came from the United States, Italy and Spain, spanning acute and convalescent COVID-19. Nucleic acid was either cDNA or gDNA, and it came from T cells, B-cell-depleted T cells, or PBMCs.

The germline CDR1 and CDR2 sequences are SQVTM and ANQGSEA. The CDR3 runs to 13 residues. With 6 bases clipped from V and 6 bases from J, the junction kept 7 bases outside the gene matches. In the original processing: It was from reference gene primer amplification that nucleated cell counts were estimated. The repertoire was sequenced with immunoSEQ multiplex PCR; TCRdb's copy has only in-frame clones and lacks some. V, J and clone size are taken as reported in that table, and D and trimming were inferred from the DNA itself. The sample comprises 150,000 to 200,000 clones, 78% of which are singletons, and roughly 2.8% rests with the top ten.

This TCR was sampled from an elderly woman with active or convalescent COVID-19. This rearrangement joins TRBV29-1 to TRBJ2-2; 7 bases are a match to TRBD1. The source material was peripheral blood. The CDR3 nucleotides read TGCAGCGTCGCCGTACAGGGGCCCGGGGAGCTGTTTTTT. Its translation: CSVAVQGPGELFF.